The 2 T cell receptor beta chains in this list originate from one sample, sequenced in a study of blood T cells in healthy people across ages. The authors ran a second PCR of about 6 to 11 cycles using a sample-barcoded 5' primer and a J-beta primer mix. TCRdb re-called the 5' RACE reads with MiXCR, one entry per CDR3 protein. Found here are some 940,000 distinct CDR3 sequences, roughly 28% of them singletons; the top ten hold 10% to 13%. This sample was shared with a second study, whose subject was T cells of mothers and their children.

The sample taken for sequencing was blood. These receptors all come from a woman between 40 and 55 years old in good health.

A remark on this clonotype: One end of the junction does not line up with germline, which may come from a read error. This chain links TRBV7-7 with TRBJ1-1; D is ambiguous. Per germline, CDR1 SSHAT and CDR2 FNYEAQ (reference sequence). This CDR3 region has 13 residues. CDR3 in amino acids: CASSPQEGTEAFF. The CDR3 nucleotides are TGTGCTAGCAGCCCCCAAGAGGGAACTGAAGCTTTCTTT. The whole variable domain, filled in from reference TRBV7-7 and TRBJ1-1, reads GAGVSQSPRYKVTKRGQDVTLRCDPISSHATLYWYQQALGQGPEFLTYFNYEAQPDKSGLPSDRFSAERPEGSISTLTIQRTEQRDSAMYRCASSPQEGTEAFFGQGTRLTVV.

This clonotype showed up just a few times. This may be a read error: a much more frequent sequence differs by one nucleotide. The DNA for the CDR3 is TGCAGCGCCGGGACAGCAACTAGTGAAAAACTGTTTTTT. Residues: CSAGTATSEKLFF. The chain uses TRBV29-1 and TRBJ1-4, with 7 bases fitting TRBD1. Germline loops: CDR1 SQVTM, CDR2 ANQGSEA. The CDR3 covers 13 residues.